The clone carrying this T cell receptor (beta chain) came up a few times. Its antigen is unidentified. Amplification of TCR beta CDR3 regions used RNA as the template. The HTBI set primed first-round TCR CDR3 RT-PCR. In TCRdb, the multiplex PCR reads were re-called with MiXCR into one record per CDR3 protein. This sample carries roughly 700,000 distinct CDR3 sequences, approximately 40% of them seen once, and the ten largest clones take around 30%. This entry is derived from a study of T cells in Graves' hyperthyroidism and ophthalmopathy. Study conclusions and caveats: Stable hyperthyroidism was told apart from ophthalmopathy by a model built on 13 V-J features. Most clonotypes that expanded in the thyroid above 0.001 also showed up in blood.

Hyperthyroidism of Graves' type that showed no ophthalmopathy progression within 18 months was stable. Diagnoses were established using clinical symptoms, serum thyroxine and TRAb, thyroid ultrasound and orbital computed tomography. This CDR3 contains 16 residues. Germline V lookup: CDR1 SGHTA, CDR2 FQGNSA. V was pared by 1 base and J by 2 bases, with 15 bases between. This chain links TRBV7-2 with TRBJ2-7, with TRBD1 as a possible D gene (6 bases). The receptor comes from a woman in her 40s with Graves' hyperthyroidism. Material for sequencing was blood. For the CDR3, the DNA is TGTGCCAGCAGCTTAGACCGGGACATCAGAGCCTACGAGCAGTACTTC. This translates into CASSLDRDIRAYEQYF.